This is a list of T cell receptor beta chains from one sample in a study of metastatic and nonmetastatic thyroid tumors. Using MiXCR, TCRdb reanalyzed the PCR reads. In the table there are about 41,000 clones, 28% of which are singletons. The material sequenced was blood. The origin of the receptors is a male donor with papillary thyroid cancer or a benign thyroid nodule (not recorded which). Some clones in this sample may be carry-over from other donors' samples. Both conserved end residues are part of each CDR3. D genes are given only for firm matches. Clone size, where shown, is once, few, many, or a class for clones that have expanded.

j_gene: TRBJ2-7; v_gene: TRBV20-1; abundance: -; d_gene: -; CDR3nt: TGCAGTGCTAGCGCTCGGGGGATCTCCACTTTCGAGCAGTACTTC; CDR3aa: CSASARGISTFEQYF
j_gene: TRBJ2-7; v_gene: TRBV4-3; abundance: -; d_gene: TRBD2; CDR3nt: TGCGCCAGCAGCCAAGCGTGGGGGGGGGACGAGCAGTACTTC; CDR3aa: CASSQAWGGDEQYF
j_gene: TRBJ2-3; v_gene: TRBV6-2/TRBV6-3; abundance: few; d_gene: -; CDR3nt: TGTGCCAGCAGTTATGCCCACCTGAGGGGAACTAGCACAGATACGCAGTATTTT; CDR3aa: CASSYAHLRGTSTDTQYF
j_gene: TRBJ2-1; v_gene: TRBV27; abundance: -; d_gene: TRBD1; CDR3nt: TGTGCCAGCAGCCGGGGCGGACAGGTTTCCTACAATGAGCAGTTCTTC; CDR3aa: CASSRGGQVSYNEQFF
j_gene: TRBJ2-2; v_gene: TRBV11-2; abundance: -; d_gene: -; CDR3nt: TGTGCCAGCAGTCCCAACGCGGGAAGGCGGACCGGGGAGCTGTTTTTT; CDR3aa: CASSPNAGRRTGELFF
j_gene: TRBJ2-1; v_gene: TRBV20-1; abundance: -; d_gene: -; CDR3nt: TGCGGTTCTCAATACAATGAGCAGTTCTTC; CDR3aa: CGSQYNEQFF
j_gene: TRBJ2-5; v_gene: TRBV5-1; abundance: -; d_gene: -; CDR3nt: TGCGCCAGCAGCGTCACTGGGAGTAGCGCCCAAGAGACCCAGTACTTC; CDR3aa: CASSVTGSSAQETQYF
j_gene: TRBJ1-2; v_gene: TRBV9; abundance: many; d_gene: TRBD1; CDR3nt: TGTGCCAGCAGCTACGGGACAGGGGACTATGGCTACACCTTC; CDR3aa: CASSYGTGDYGYTF
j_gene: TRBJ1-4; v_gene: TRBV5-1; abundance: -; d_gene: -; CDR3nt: TGCGCCAGCAGTCTGACAGCAACTAATGAAAAACTGTTTTTT; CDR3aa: CASSLTATNEKLFF
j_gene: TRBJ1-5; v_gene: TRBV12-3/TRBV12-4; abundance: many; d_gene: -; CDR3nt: TGTGCCAGCAGCACTAGCAATCAGCCCCAGCATTTT; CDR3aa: CASSTSNQPQHF
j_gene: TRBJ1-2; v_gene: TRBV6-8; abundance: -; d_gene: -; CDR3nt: TGTGCCAGCAGCTACGCTGTGGATGGGGACTATGGCTACACCTTC; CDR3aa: CASSYAVDGDYGYTF
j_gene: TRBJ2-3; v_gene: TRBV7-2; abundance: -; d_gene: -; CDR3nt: TGTGCCAGCAGCTTATCGATAGGGTACACAGATACGCAGTATTTT; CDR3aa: CASSLSIGYTDTQYF
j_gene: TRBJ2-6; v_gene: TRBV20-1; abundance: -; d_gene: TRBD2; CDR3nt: TGCAGTGCTCGGAGCGGGGGGTCCTTTGGCGCCAACGTCCTGACTTTC; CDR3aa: CSARSGGSFGANVLTF
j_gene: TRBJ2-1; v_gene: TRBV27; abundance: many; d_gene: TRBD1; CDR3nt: TGTGCCAGCAGTTTATGGGGGACAGGCCCTTCCAATGAGCAGTTCTTC; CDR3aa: CASSLWGTGPSNEQFF
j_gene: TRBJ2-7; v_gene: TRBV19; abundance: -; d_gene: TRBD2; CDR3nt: TGTGCCAGTAGTGAGGGACTAGCGGGAGCGATTTCCTACGAGCAGTACTTC; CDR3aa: CASSEGLAGAISYEQYF
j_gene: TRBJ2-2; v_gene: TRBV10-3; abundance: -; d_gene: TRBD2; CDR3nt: TGTGCCATCAGTGAAACCGGGACTTGCGGGGGAGTGGGGACCGGGGAGCAGTTTTTT; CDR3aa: CAISETGTCGGVGTGEQFF
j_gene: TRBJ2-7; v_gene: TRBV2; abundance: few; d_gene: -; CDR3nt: TGTGCCAGCATCTCAGACCAGTTTTTGGGCGAGCAGTACTTC; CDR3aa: CASISDQFLGEQYF
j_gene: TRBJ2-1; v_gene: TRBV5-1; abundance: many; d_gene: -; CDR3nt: TGCGCCACCGCCGCGCACGATGAGCAGTTCTTC; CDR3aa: CATAAHDEQFF
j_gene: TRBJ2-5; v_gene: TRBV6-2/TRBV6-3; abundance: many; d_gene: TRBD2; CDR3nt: TGTGCCAGCAGTGGGACTAGCGGGGGGTCGGGGACCCAGTACTTC; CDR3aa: CASSGTSGGSGTQYF
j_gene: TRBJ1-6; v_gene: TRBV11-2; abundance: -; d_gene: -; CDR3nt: TGTGCCAGCAGCTTAGAGCCAGGGGTTGCATCACCCCTCCACTTT; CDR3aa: CASSLEPGVASPLHF
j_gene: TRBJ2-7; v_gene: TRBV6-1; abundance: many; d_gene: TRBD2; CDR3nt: TGTGCCAGCCGCGGGAGCTCCTACGAGCAGTACTTC; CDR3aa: CASRGSSYEQYF
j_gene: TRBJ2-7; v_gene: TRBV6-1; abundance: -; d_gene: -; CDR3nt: TGTGCCACAAAACAGGCCTACGAGCAGTACTTC; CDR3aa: CATKQAYEQYF
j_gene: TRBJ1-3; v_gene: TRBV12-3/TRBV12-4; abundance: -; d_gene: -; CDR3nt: TGTGCCAGCAGTTTTGGACAAGGAGGTTTCGTAAACACCATATACTTT; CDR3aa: CASSFGQGGFVNTIYF
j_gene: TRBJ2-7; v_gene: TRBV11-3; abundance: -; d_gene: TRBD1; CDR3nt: TGTGCCAGCAGCCGCGGACAGGCCTCTAACGAGCAGTACTTC; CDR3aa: CASSRGQASNEQYF
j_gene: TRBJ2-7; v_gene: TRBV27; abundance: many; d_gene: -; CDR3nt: TGTGCCAGCAGTTTAAGATACGGGAGAATCGACGAGCAGTACTTC; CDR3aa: CASSLRYGRIDEQYF